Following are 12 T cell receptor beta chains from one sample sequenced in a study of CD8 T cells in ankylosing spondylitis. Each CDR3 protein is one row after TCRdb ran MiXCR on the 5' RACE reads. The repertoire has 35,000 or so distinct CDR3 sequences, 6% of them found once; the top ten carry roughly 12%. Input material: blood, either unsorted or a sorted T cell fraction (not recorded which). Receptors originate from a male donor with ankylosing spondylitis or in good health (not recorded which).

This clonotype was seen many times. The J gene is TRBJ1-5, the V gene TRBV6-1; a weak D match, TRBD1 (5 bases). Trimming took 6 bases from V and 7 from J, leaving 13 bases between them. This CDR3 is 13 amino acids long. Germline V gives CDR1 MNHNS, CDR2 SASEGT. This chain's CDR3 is CASRPGGEQPQHF. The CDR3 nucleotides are TGTGCCAGCAGACCCGGGGGGGAGCAGCCCCAGCATTTT.

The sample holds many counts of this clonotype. CDR3 amino acids: CASSFDGGYNSPLHF. In nucleotides, the CDR3 is TGTGCCAGCAGTTTTGACGGGGGATATAATTCACCCCTCCACTTT. This chain joins TRBV28 and TRBJ1-6, with D perhaps matching TRBD1 (5 bases). CDR3 length equals 15 residues. V was clipped by 3 bases and J by 4 bases, with 10 bases between them. CDR1 is MDHEN, CDR2 SYDVKM, per germline.

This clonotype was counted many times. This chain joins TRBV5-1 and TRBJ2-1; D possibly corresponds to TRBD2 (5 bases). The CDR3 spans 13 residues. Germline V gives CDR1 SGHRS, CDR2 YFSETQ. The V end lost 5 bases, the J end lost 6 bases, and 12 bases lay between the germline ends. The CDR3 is CASSLRVGNEQFF. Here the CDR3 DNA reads TGCGCCAGCAGTCTGAGGGTAGGCAATGAGCAGTTCTTC.

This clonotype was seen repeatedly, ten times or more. CDR3 protein: CASSPGASNQPQHF. The CDR3 DNA reads as TGTGCCAGCTCACCTGGGGCTAGCAATCAGCCCCAGCATTTT. V and J are TRBV18 and TRBJ1-5; D is possibly TRBD1 (5 bases). Germline CDR1 is KGHSH and CDR2 is LQKENI. The length of the CDR3 is 14 residues. V was trimmed by 3 bases and J by 0 bases, leaving 6 bases between them.

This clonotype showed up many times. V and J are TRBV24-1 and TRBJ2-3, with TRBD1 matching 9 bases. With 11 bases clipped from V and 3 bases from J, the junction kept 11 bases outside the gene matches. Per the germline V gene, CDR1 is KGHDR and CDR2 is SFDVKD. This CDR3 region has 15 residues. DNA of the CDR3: TGTGCCAGCGCTCCGGGACAGGGAAGAACAGATACGCAGTATTTT. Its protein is CASAPGQGRTDTQYF.

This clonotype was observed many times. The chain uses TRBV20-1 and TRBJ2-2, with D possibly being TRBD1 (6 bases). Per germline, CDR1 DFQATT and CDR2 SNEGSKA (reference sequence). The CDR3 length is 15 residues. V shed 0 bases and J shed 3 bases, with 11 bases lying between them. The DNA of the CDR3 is TGCAGTGCTAGAGAGGCAGGGGTTCACACCGGGGAGCTGTTTTTT. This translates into CSAREAGVHTGELFF.

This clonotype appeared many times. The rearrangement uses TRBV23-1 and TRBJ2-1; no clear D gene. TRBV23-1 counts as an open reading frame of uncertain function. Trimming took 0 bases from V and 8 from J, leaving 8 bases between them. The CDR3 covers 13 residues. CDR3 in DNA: TGCGCCAGCAGTCAATCGGGAATCCATGAGCAGTTCTTC. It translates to CASSQSGIHEQFF.

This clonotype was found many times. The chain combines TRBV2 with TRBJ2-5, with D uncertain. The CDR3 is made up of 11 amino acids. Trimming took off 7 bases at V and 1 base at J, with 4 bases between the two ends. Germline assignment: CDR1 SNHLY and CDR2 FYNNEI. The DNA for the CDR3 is TGTGCCAGCATGCCCCAAGAGACCCAGTACTTC. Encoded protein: CASMPQETQYF.

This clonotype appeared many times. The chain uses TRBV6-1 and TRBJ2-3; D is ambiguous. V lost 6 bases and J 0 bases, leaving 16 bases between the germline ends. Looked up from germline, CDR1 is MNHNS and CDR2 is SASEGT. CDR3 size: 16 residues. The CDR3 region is CASRKSAYSSTDTQYF. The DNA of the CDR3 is TGTGCCAGCAGGAAAAGCGCGTACTCTAGCACAGATACGCAGTATTTT.

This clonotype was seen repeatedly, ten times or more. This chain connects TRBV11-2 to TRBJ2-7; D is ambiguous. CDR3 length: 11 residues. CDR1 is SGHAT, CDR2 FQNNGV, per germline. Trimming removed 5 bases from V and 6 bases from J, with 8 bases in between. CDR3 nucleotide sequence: TGTGCCAGCAGCGATCAGGTCGAGCAGTACTTC. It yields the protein CASSDQVEQYF. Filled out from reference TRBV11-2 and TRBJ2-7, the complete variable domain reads EAGVAQSPRYKIIEKRQSVAFWCNPISGHATLYWYQQILGQGPKLLIQFQNNGVVDDSQLPKDRFSAERLKGVDSTLKIQPAKLEDSAVYLCASSDQVEQYFGPGTRLTVT.

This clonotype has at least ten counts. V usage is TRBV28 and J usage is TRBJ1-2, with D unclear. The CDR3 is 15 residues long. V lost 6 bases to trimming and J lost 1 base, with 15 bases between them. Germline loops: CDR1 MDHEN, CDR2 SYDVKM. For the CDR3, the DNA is TGTGCCAGCAGGCCCCACGGGAGGGATAACTATGGCTACACCTTC. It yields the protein CASRPHGRDNYGYTF.

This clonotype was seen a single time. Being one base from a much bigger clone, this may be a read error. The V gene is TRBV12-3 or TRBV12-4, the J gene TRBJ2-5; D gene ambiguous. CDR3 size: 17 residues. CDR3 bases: TGTACCAGCAGTTTAGCAGACCCACAGTCGTACCAAGAGACCCAGTACTTC. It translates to CTSSLADPQSYQETQYF.